The 15 T cell receptor beta chains below all came from one sample that was sequenced in a study of T cell responses to AZD1222 COVID-19 vaccine. The data were produced by immunoSEQ multiplex PCR, yet TCRdb's version contains in-frame clones alone and is incomplete. The profile shows around 110,000 clones, just under 95% of them singletons. The source was peripheral blood, collected on day 0 of AZD1222 vaccination. The receptors were sampled from an adult in good health.

This clone was found a few times. The chain combines TRBV7-9 with TRBJ2-1; 13 bases line up with TRBD2. This CDR3 region has 14 residues. CDR1 SEHNR and CDR2 FQNEAQ come from the germline V gene (reference sequence). V shed 5 bases, J shed 7 bases, and the junction held 2 bases outside the gene matches. The CDR3 sequence is CASSPGLAGNEQFF. Here the CDR3 DNA reads TGTGCCAGCAGCCCGGGACTAGCGGGAAATGAGCAGTTCTTC.

The chain recombines TRBV5-1 with TRBJ1-6; 10 nucleotides match TRBD1. Germline lookup yields CDR1 SGHRS and CDR2 YFSETQ. The CDR3 contains 15 residues. Trimming took 4 bases from V and 7 from J; bases not matched to a gene: 5. The CDR3 loop is CASSVEGQGNSPLHF. The CDR3 DNA is TGCGCCAGCAGCGTGGAGGGACAGGGGAATTCACCCCTCCACTTT.

This chain joins TRBV28 and TRBJ1-6; 10 bases align to TRBD1. With V trimmed by 5 bases and J by 2 bases, 6 bases remained unmatched. Per the germline V gene, CDR1 is MDHEN and CDR2 is SYDVKM. The CDR3 extends over 17 amino acids. This CDR3 reads CASSLGQGGTYNSPLHF. In nucleotides, the CDR3 is TGTGCCAGCAGTCTAGGACAGGGGGGCACCTATAATTCACCCCTCCACTTT.

The chain carries TRBV29-1 and TRBJ2-6; a weak D match, TRBD1 (6 bases). The germline V gene has CDR1 SQVTM and CDR2 ANQGSEA. The CDR3 is 14 residues long. V lost 2 bases to trimming and J lost 4 bases, with 9 bases between them. CDR3 amino acids: CSVEQGTGANVLTF. CDR3 DNA: TGCAGCGTTGAACAGGGGACCGGGGCCAACGTCCTGACTTTC.

This rearrangement joins TRBV28 to TRBJ1-4, with 7 bases aligning to TRBD1. Germline trimming cut 6 bases from V and 3 bases from J; bases unmatched to any gene: 10. The CDR3 contains 16 residues. Germline V gene lookup returns CDR1 MDHEN and CDR2 SYDVKM. The DNA for the CDR3 is TGTGCCAGCAGCCGGAGGACAGGCCTGCCTAATGAAAAACTGTTTTTT. Translating it yields CASSRRTGLPNEKLFF.

This chain links TRBV7-6 with TRBJ2-7, with unresolved D. This CDR3 has 11 amino acids. Trimming took 2 bases from V and 5 from J, leaving 4 bases between them. Germline values: CDR1 SGHVS, CDR2 FNYEAQ. CDR3 nucleotide sequence: TGTGCCAGCAGCTTATCCGACGAGCAGTACTTC. It translates to CASSLSDEQYF.

The V gene is TRBV7-9, the J gene TRBJ1-3; tentatively, D is TRBD1 (6 bases). Germline V CDR1 and CDR2: SEHNR, FQNEAQ (reference sequence). The CDR3 runs to 18 residues. Trimming shortened V by 1 base and J by 0 bases, and 16 bases separated the two germline ends. In DNA form, the CDR3 reads TGTGCCAGCAGCTTAGATGGATTGGGGGCCGACTCTGGAAACACCATATATTTT. This sequence encodes CASSLDGLGADSGNTIYF.

The chain has TRBV28 and TRBJ2-5, with TRBD1 identical over 7 bases. There are 15 residues in the CDR3. CDR1 MDHEN and CDR2 SYDVKM come from the germline V gene. The J segment lost 0 bases and the V segment lost 6 bases, leaving 7 bases of the junction unmatched. The CDR3 sequence: CASSTLGTDQETQYF. CDR3 in DNA: TGTGCCAGCAGCACGCTCGGGACAGACCAAGAGACCCAGTACTTC.

This chain connects TRBV7-9 to TRBJ2-3; tentative D call: TRBD2 (5 bases). The CDR3 is made up of 13 amino acids. V lost 1 base and J 6 bases, leaving 8 bases between the germline ends. CDR1 SEHNR and CDR2 FQNEAQ come from the germline V gene (reference sequence). This CDR3 reads CASSLDWEDTQYF. CDR3 DNA: TGTGCCAGCAGCTTAGACTGGGAGGATACGCAGTATTTT. Complete variable domain (other parts from reference TRBV7-9 and TRBJ2-3): DTGVSQNPRHKITKRGQNVTFRCDPISEHNRLYWYRQTLGQGPEFLTYFQNEAQLEKSRLLSDRFSAERPKGSFSTLEIQRTEQGDSAMYLCASSLDWEDTQYFGPGTRLTVL.

This clone has only one observation. The rearrangement uses TRBV19 and TRBJ2-1; TRBD1 might be the D (6 bases). The length of the CDR3 is 12 residues. Trimming removed 7 bases at V and 4 bases at J, with 8 bases between. Germline lookup yields CDR1 LNHDA and CDR2 SQIVND (reference sequence). The CDR3 DNA sequence: TGTGCCAGTACAACAGGGTACAATGAGCAGTTCTTC. Protein: CASTTGYNEQFF.

V gene TRBV19 combines with J gene TRBJ2-2, with D unresolved. CDR1 and CDR2 from the germline V gene are LNHDA and SQIVND (reference sequence). The V and J ends lost 3 bases and 5 bases respectively, with 13 bases between them. The CDR3 extends over 15 amino acids. In DNA form, the CDR3 reads TGTGCCAGTAGTATGAGTTTAGGATGGACCGGGGAGCTGTTTTTT. This sequence encodes CASSMSLGWTGELFF.

This clone is labeled medium-sized. The rearrangement joins TRBV4-1 to TRBJ2-1; 8 bases agree with TRBD2. The CDR3 has 17 amino acids. The trim removed 7 bases at V and 7 bases at J, leaving 18 bases unmatched. CDR1 is MGHRA, CDR2 YSYEKL, per germline. This chain's CDR3 is CASILGLAGGTANEQFF. The CDR3 DNA reads TGCGCCAGCATACTTGGACTAGCAGGTGGTACGGCGAATGAGCAGTTCTTC.

The chain recombines TRBV5-5 with TRBJ1-1; no firm D call. The germline V gene has CDR1 SGHKS and CDR2 YYEKEE (reference sequence). Trimming left V 4 bases short and J 6 bases short, with 22 bases between. The CDR3 extends over 16 amino acids. Here the CDR3 reads CASSLAHLVGFAEAFF. The CDR3 nucleotides are TGTGCCAGCAGCCTCGCTCATTTGGTGGGTTTCGCTGAAGCTTTCTTT.

The genes are TRBV4-1 and TRBJ1-5, with D perhaps TRBD1 (5 bases). The germline V gene has CDR1 MGHRA and CDR2 YSYEKL. CDR3 length: 17 residues. V lost 2 bases, J lost 6 bases, and 20 bases lay in between. The CDR3, as DNA: TGCGCCAGCAGCCAATATATTCGGGGGATGAGGGTTCAGCCCCAGCATTTT. This encodes CASSQYIRGMRVQPQHF.

The rearrangement joins TRBV11-2 to TRBJ1-5, with no clear D. This CDR3 comprises 15 residues. The germline V gene encodes CDR1 SGHAT and CDR2 FQNNGV. V lost 2 bases and J 2 bases, leaving 10 bases between the germline ends. Written as DNA, the CDR3 is TGTGCCAGCAGCTTATCTTTCGAGGGCAATCAGCCCCAGCATTTT. Translating it yields CASSLSFEGNQPQHF.